Below, one T cell receptor beta chain is given with its context. Antigen unknown. The germline V gene has CDR1 LGHDT and CDR2 YNNKEL (reference sequence). The CDR3 loop spans 16 amino acids. J gave up 1 base and V 2 bases, and 4 bases lay outside the gene matches. Time point denoted: pre-sensitization, week 0. As to treatment: therapeutic diphenylcyclopropenone sensitization with weekly scalp DPC. The sample belongs to a study of human T cells and chemical hapten exposure. TCRdb reanalysed the RACE reads using MiXCR and keeps one entry per CDR3 protein. The table has about 120,000 distinct CDR3 sequences, about 13% seen once; the top ten hold around 2.8%. Study-level points and caveats: A positive correlation with patch test score was shown by PT1 expanded TCR counts.

Sequencing used whole blood, obtained in connection with sensitization to the hapten diphenylcyclopropenone (DPC). The gene calls are TRBV3-1 and TRBJ2-3; 9 nucleotides agree with TRBD1. This TCR derives from a young woman with alopecia areata. Some clones in this sample may be carry-over from other donors' samples. Written as DNA, the CDR3 is TGTGCCAGCAGCCAAATCCGGACAGGGGGCACAGATACGCAGTATTTT. Translating gives CASSQIRTGGTDTQYF.